These 19 T cell receptor beta chains were all obtained from the same sample, sequenced in a study of blood T cell repertoires in COVID-19. Libraries were prepared by immunoSEQ multiplex PCR; TCRdb keeps only in-frame clonotypes and omits some of them. Of roughly 76,000 clones listed, around nine tenths were seen once; the top ten hold 9.5% to 13%. The sequenced sample consisted of peripheral blood. These receptor sequences come from a woman younger than 35 with acute or convalescent COVID-19.

The chain joins TRBV7-2 to TRBJ2-4, with 13 bases lining up with TRBD2. The CDR3 is 16 residues long. V was clipped by 5 bases and J by 8 bases; unmatched bases: 9. Germline CDR1 reads SGHTA; CDR2 reads FQGNSA. This CDR3 reads CASSPTWTSGRYIQYF. Written as DNA, the CDR3 is TGTGCCAGCAGCCCCACATGGACTAGCGGGAGATACATTCAGTACTTC.

V and J are TRBV28 and TRBJ1-5; D remains unclear. CDR3 length: 14 amino acids. Per the germline V gene, CDR1 is MDHEN and CDR2 is SYDVKM. Trimming took off 6 bases at V and 3 bases at J, with 12 bases between the two ends. The chain's CDR3 is CASRPREFNQPQHF. The CDR3 bases are TGTGCCAGCAGGCCCCGGGAATTCAATCAGCCCCAGCATTTT. Full variable domain (remainder filled in from reference TRBV28 and TRBJ1-5): DVKVTQSSRYLVKRTGEKVFLECVQDMDHENMFWYRQDPGLGLRLIYFSYDVKMKEKGDIPEGYSVSREKKERFSLILESASTNQTSMYLCASRPREFNQPQHFGDGTRLSIL.

The chain has TRBV5-6 and TRBJ2-7, with TRBD1 identical over 8 bases. Germline V gives CDR1 SGHDT, CDR2 YYEEEE. Trimming removed 2 bases from V and 3 bases from J; junction bases left unmatched: 1. The CDR3 runs 13 residues. CDR3 sequence (DNA): TGTGCCAGCAGCTTTACAGGGGGCTACGAGCAGTACTTC. Translating gives CASSFTGGYEQYF.

The chain employs TRBV18 and TRBJ1-6; 11 nucleotides align to TRBD1. The CDR3 contains 14 residues. The junction had 5 bases not matched to a gene; V was cut back by 6 bases and J by 10 bases. Germline CDR1 KGHSH, CDR2 LQKENI. The CDR3 region is CASSPDRGQSPLHF. The DNA for the CDR3 is TGTGCCAGCTCCCCGGACAGGGGGCAATCACCCCTCCACTTT.

The rearrangement links TRBV6-1 to TRBJ1-5; D is unresolved. This CDR3 contains 16 residues. Trimming took 2 bases from V and 4 from J, leaving 15 bases between them. Germline V gene sequence: CDR1 MNHNS, CDR2 SASEGT. CDR3 region: CASSEHEVRENQPQHF. DNA for the CDR3: TGTGCCAGCAGTGAACACGAGGTGAGGGAGAATCAGCCCCAGCATTTT.

The chain couples TRBV21-1 to TRBJ1-4; the table's D call TRBD1 went unverified against the DNA. TRBV21-1 is annotated as a pseudogene. The CDR3 totals 20 residues. The CDR3: CASRAGSWTGEVATNEKLFF. In nucleotides, the CDR3 is TGTGCCAGCAGAGCTGGGTCTTGGACAGGGGAGGTTGCAACTAATGAAAAACTGTTTTTT.

J is TRBJ2-7 and V is TRBV7-9, with a tentative D call TRBD2 (5 bases). Between the trimmed V and J ends, which lost 1 base and 3 bases, there was a span of 13 bases. In germline, CDR1 is SEHNR, CDR2 FQNEAQ (reference sequence). The CDR3 totals 15 residues. This CDR3 reads CASSLDPSSHYEQYF. CDR3 DNA sequence: TGTGCCAGCAGCTTAGATCCTAGCAGTCACTACGAGCAGTACTTC.

This clone was seen more than once but under ten times. This chain joins TRBV7-9 and TRBJ1-2; no definite D call. CDR1 is SEHNR, CDR2 FQNEAQ, per germline (reference sequence). Trimming pared 0 bases from V and 0 bases from J, leaving 5 bases between. The CDR3 is 14 amino acids. CDR3 bases: TGTGCCAGCAGCTTAGCGACACCTAACTATGGCTACACCTTC. Amino acids: CASSLATPNYGYTF.

The rearrangement links TRBV4-2 to TRBJ2-2; 9 bases align to TRBD1. This CDR3 has 16 residues. CDR1 and CDR2 (germline): LGHNA, YNFKEQ. With 4 bases clipped from V and 6 bases from J, the junction kept 9 bases outside the gene matches. The CDR3 DNA reads as TGTGCCAGCAGCCCATACAGGGGGCGGGTGGCCGGGGAGCTGTTTTTT. Translating it yields CASSPYRGRVAGELFF.

This clone has only one observation. V usage is TRBV5-8 and J usage is TRBJ2-7; weak D call: TRBD2 (6 bases). The CDR3 length is 14 residues. Germline V gives CDR1 SGHTS, CDR2 YDEGEE. V dropped 0 bases and J dropped 7 bases, with 14 bases sitting between them. The CDR3 protein is CASSLGHPGREQYF. The CDR3 bases are TGTGCCAGCAGCTTGGGACACCCGGGGAGGGAGCAGTACTTC.

This chain uses TRBV24-1 with TRBJ2-1, with D perhaps matching TRBD2 (5 bases). The CDR3 is made up of 15 amino acids. Germline CDR1 KGHDR, CDR2 SFDVKD. V was cut by 4 bases and J by 7 bases, with 16 bases left in between. The CDR3 is CATSDPRTGSNEQFF. As DNA, the CDR3 is TGTGCCACCAGTGACCCGCGGACGGGGAGTAATGAGCAGTTCTTC.

The sample holds one count of this clone. The chain carries TRBV28 and TRBJ1-2; possibly TRBD1 for D (5 bases). The CDR3 runs to 16 residues. Trimming shortened V by 6 bases and J by 0 bases, and 17 bases separated the two germline ends. Germline CDR1 and CDR2: MDHEN and SYDVKM. The CDR3 here is CASRQANRQANYGYTF. The DNA of the CDR3 is TGTGCCAGCAGACAGGCCAATCGGCAGGCTAACTATGGCTACACCTTC.

V usage is TRBV5-1 and J usage is TRBJ1-1; D not resolved. This CDR3 is built from 17 residues. Germline CDR1 and CDR2: SGHRS and YFSETQ. V lost 1 base and J 4 bases, leaving 20 bases between the germline ends. This CDR3 reads CASSLRRAGERSTEAFF. The DNA for the CDR3 is TGCGCCAGCAGCTTGCGGCGAGCCGGGGAGCGGAGCACTGAAGCTTTCTTT.

V and J are TRBV12-3 or TRBV12-4 and TRBJ1-5, with no clear D. This CDR3 has 13 amino acids. Trimming took off 2 bases at V and 4 bases at J, with 6 bases between the two ends. CDR3 nucleotides: TGTGCCAGCAGTTTACTCGGGAATCAGCCCCAGCATTTT. Translation: CASSLLGNQPQHF.

The chain links TRBV6-5 to TRBJ1-5; D ambiguous. The CDR3 runs 13 residues. V lost 7 bases and J 3 bases, leaving 10 bases between the germline ends. The germline V gene has CDR1 MNHEY and CDR2 SVGAGI. CDR3 nucleotide sequence: TGTGCCAGCAACCAGGCCCCCAATCAGCCCCAGCATTTT. Translating gives CASNQAPNQPQHF.

This chain uses TRBV7-9 with TRBJ2-3; TRBD1 matches at 9 bases. The CDR3 length is 15 residues. In germline, CDR1 is SEHNR, CDR2 FQNEAQ (reference sequence). With V trimmed by 5 bases and J by 6 bases, 9 bases remained unmatched. In DNA, the CDR3 is TGTGCCAGCAGCCCAGGGGACAGGGATGAGGATACGCAGTATTTT. Protein product: CASSPGDRDEDTQYF.

The chain is built from TRBV15 and TRBJ2-1; unclear D gene. V was trimmed by 0 bases and J by 9 bases, leaving 9 bases between them. The CDR3 has 13 amino acids. The germline gives CDR1 LNHNV, CDR2 YYDKDF (reference sequence). The CDR3 reads CATSRDPFPEQFF. The CDR3 nucleotides are TGTGCCACCAGCAGAGACCCATTCCCTGAGCAGTTCTTC.

The V gene is TRBV10-1, the J gene TRBJ2-1, with 12 bases identical to TRBD1. V was pared by 2 bases and J by 8 bases, with 7 bases of the junction left unmatched. Germline V gives CDR1 WNHNN, CDR2 SYGVQD (reference sequence). CDR3 size: 16 residues. In nucleotides, the CDR3 is TGCGCCAGCAGTGAGGCTGGGACAGGGGGCTCGGATGAGCAGTTCTTC. Its translation: CASSEAGTGGSDEQFF.

This rearrangement joins TRBV30 to TRBJ1-1; TRBD1 matches 7 bases. This CDR3 is 13 amino acids long. The V gene's germline CDR1 is GTSNPN and CDR2 SVGIG (reference sequence). V dropped 8 bases and J dropped 1; count of bases not matched to a gene: 7. CDR3 DNA sequence: TGTGCCGGGGATAGACAGGGGAACACTGAAGCTTTCTTT. Translation gives CAGDRQGNTEAFF.